These T cell receptor beta chains were read from a single sample in a study of shared clonotypes between healthy human individuals. Produced via immunoSEQ multiplex PCR; TCRdb's table is partial and in-frame only. The repertoire holds about a million clones, with 65% to 80% as singletons. The sequencing input was memory CD4+ T cells sorted from blood. The receptor set was obtained from a man younger than 35 in good health. The CDR3 runs from the conserved cysteine through the conserved F or W. The order of the fields is clone size, V gene, J gene, CDR3 length, D gene, CDR3 DNA, CDR3 protein. The D gene is left open where the match is weak. Size is stated for part of the rows, as once, few or many counts, or as a class when the clone is expanded.

NA	TRBV9	TRBJ2-3	14	NA	TGTGCCAGCAGCGTAGCGGGGACCACAGATACGCAGTATTTT	CASSVAGTTDTQYF
few	TRBV6-6	TRBJ2-7	12	NA	TGTGCCAGCAGCTGGAGAGGGTACGAGCAGTACTTC	CASSWRGYEQYF
NA	TRBV19	TRBJ2-2	13	NA	TGTGCCAGTAGCCAGGAATTCGGCGGGGAGCTGTTTTTT	CASSQEFGGELFF
NA	TRBV18	TRBJ1-2	17	TRBD1	TGTGCCAGCTCCCCAGAGGGGACAGGGGGCGAGGAGAATGGCTACACCTTC	CASSPEGTGGEENGYTF
NA	TRBV5-8	TRBJ2-1	15	TRBD2	TGTGCCAGCAGCTTCTCTAGCGGGCCAAACAATGAGCAGTTCTTC	CASSFSSGPNNEQFF
NA	TRBV10-3	TRBJ2-1	15	TRBD2	TGTGCCATCAGTGATAGCGGGGGGGACGACAATGAGCAGTTCTTC	CAISDSGGDDNEQFF
few	TRBV30	TRBJ2-2	15	NA	TGTGCCTGGAGCCGACAGGACCCGAACACCGGGGAGCTGTTTTTT	CAWSRQDPNTGELFF
few	TRBV29-1	TRBJ1-1	11	TRBD1	TGCAGCGTTGAAGGAGACAGGGTGGCTTTCTTT	CSVEGDRVAFF
NA	TRBV9	TRBJ2-2	15	TRBD2	TGTGCCAGCAGCGTAGCGGGAGGTGGAACCGGGGAGCTGTTTTTT	CASSVAGGGTGELFF
NA	TRBV5-1	TRBJ2-7	14	NA	TGCGCCAGCAGCTTGGAGAATTCCTTGGGCGAGCAGTACTTC	CASSLENSLGEQYF
few	TRBV11-2	TRBJ2-3	14	NA	TGTGCCAGCAGCTCCGACTCGTCGACGGGGACGCAGTATTTT	CASSSDSSTGTQYF
NA	TRBV2	TRBJ1-1	15	NA	TGTGCCAGCAGTGGACCAGCAGGGCAGAACACTGAAGCTTTCTTT	CASSGPAGQNTEAFF
NA	TRBV11-2	TRBJ2-5	13	NA	TGTGCCAGCAGCTTAGGAGAAAAAGAGACCCAGTACTTC	CASSLGEKETQYF
NA	TRBV5-6	TRBJ1-4	16	TRBD1	TGTGCCAGCAGAAAAACAGGGGGCGCGGGTCGAGAAAAACTGTTTTTT	CASRKTGGAGREKLFF
NA	TRBV7-2	TRBJ2-7	13	NA	TGTGCCAGCAGCTCCCGGGTCACCTACGAGCAGTACTTC	CASSSRVTYEQYF
NA	TRBV18	TRBJ2-7	14	TRBD1	TGTGCCAGCTCGCGCTCGGGACAGGGGTACGAGCAGTACTTC	CASSRSGQGYEQYF
NA	TRBV5-4	TRBJ1-1	14	NA	TGTGCCAGCAGCTTGGATTGGGGTAACACTGAAGCTTTCTTT	CASSLDWGNTEAFF
NA	TRBV29-1	TRBJ2-2	13	NA	TGCAGCGTTGTAGCGAGGAACACCGGGGAGCTGTTTTTT	CSVVARNTGELFF
NA	TRBV30	TRBJ1-5	13	NA	TGTGCCTGGAGTCCCCAGGGAAATCAGCCCCAGCATTTT	CAWSPQGNQPQHF
NA	TRBV29-1	TRBJ2-7	11	NA	TGCAGCGTAGTTGGCACTTACGAGCAGTACTTC	CSVVGTYEQYF
NA	TRBV28	TRBJ2-7	15	TRBD1	TGTGCCAGCAGTTCACCGGTGACAGGGAGCTACGAGCAGTACTTC	CASSSPVTGSYEQYF
NA	TRBV9	TRBJ2-3	15	NA	TGTGCCAGCAGCGTAGGGACTGCCCTTACAGATACGCAGTATTTT	CASSVGTALTDTQYF
once	TRBV30	TRBJ1-4	15	NA	TGTGCCTGGAGTCCCAATCGACAGGTTAATGAAAAACTGTTTTTT	CAWSPNRQVNEKLFF
once	TRBV27	TRBJ1-5	14	NA	TGTGCCAGCAGTCCCAGGGGCTGGGGTCAGCCCCAGCATTTT	CASSPRGWGQPQHF
once	TRBV9	TRBJ2-1	13	NA	TGTGCCAGCAGCGTAGCTGGTAGCGGCGAGCAGTTCTTC	CASSVAGSGEQFF
NA	TRBV2	TRBJ1-4	15	NA	TGTGCCAGCAGCCCTAACAGGGACTTAAGGGAAAAACTGTTTTTT	CASSPNRDLREKLFF
once	TRBV11-2	TRBJ1-5	13	NA	TGTGCCAGCAGCTTAACGGCGGGTCAGCCCCAGCATTTT	CASSLTAGQPQHF
few	TRBV5-1	TRBJ2-7	15	NA	TGCGCCAGCAGCCTGGGACTGGGGGGATCGTACGAGCAGTACTTC	CASSLGLGGSYEQYF
NA	TRBV6-4	TRBJ1-1	15	NA	TGTGCCAGCAGTGAGACCTGGGGGGGTCGCACTGAAGCTTTCTTT	CASSETWGGRTEAFF
few	TRBV6-6	TRBJ1-6	12	NA	TGTGCCAGCAGTTACCTTAATTCACCCCTCCACTTT	CASSYLNSPLHF
NA	TRBV30	TRBJ2-4	13	NA	TGTGCCTGGAGTGTTAAGGCCAAAAACATTCAGTACTTC	CAWSVKAKNIQYF
few	TRBV11-2	TRBJ2-3	15	NA	TGTGCCAGCAGCCAGGCAGCAGTAAGCACAGATACGCAGTATTTT	CASSQAAVSTDTQYF
NA	TRBV19	TRBJ2-1	13	NA	TGTGCCAGTAGTATACATGGCGTGCCCGCGCAGTTCTTC	CASSIHGVPAQFF
NA	TRBV28	TRBJ2-3	17	TRBD2	TGTGCCAGCAGTCTTAGCGGGGGGGCCTTGGGCACAGATACGCAGTATTTT	CASSLSGGALGTDTQYF
NA	TRBV7-9	TRBJ1-5	14	NA	TGTGCCAGCAGCCCCCACACGACCAATCAGCCCCAGCATTTT	CASSPHTTNQPQHF
few	TRBV5-6	TRBJ1-6	13	NA	TGTGCCAGCAGCTTTGACGAGAGTTCACCCCTCCACTTT	CASSFDESSPLHF
NA	TRBV4-3	TRBJ2-1	15	NA	TGCGCCAGCAGCGAAAGCGGTAACTCCTACAATGAGCAGTTCTTC	CASSESGNSYNEQFF
few	TRBV2	TRBJ1-1	13	NA	TGTGCCAGCGACGATCGCCACAACACTGAAGCTTTCTTT	CASDDRHNTEAFF
NA	TRBV10-2	TRBJ1-5	14	NA	TGCGCCAGCAGTGAGTCAAATACGTACCAGCCCCAGCATTTT	CASSESNTYQPQHF
NA	TRBV6-5	TRBJ2-7	15	TRBD2	TGTGCCAGCAGTCCCCTCGGGACTACCAACTACGAGCAGTACTTC	CASSPLGTTNYEQYF
NA	TRBV7-9	TRBJ2-3	12	NA	TGTGCCAGCGGGGGACCGGGGGATACGCAGTATTTT	CASGGPGDTQYF
few	TRBV11-1	TRBJ2-5	17	NA	TGTGCCAGCAGCCAGGGGACTTCTCTAAATAGCCAAGAGACCCAGTACTTC	CASSQGTSLNSQETQYF